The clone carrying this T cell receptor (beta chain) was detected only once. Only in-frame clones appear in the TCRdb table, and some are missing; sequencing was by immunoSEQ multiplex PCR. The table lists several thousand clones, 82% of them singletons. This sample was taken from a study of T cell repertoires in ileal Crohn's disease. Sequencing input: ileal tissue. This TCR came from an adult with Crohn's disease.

The chain's CDR3 is CASSTYRGNNYEQYV. Here the CDR3 DNA reads TGTGCCAGTAGTACTTACAGGGGGAACAACTACGAGCAGTACGTC. The genes are TRBV19 and TRBJ2-7, with 8 bases fitting TRBD1. V shed 4 bases and J 3 bases; nucleotides not matched to a gene: 8. Germline V gives CDR1 LNHDA, CDR2 SQIVND (reference sequence). The CDR3 is 15 amino acids.